This T cell receptor beta chain was recovered during a study of monozygotic twins with inflammatory bowel disease. Per the germline V gene, CDR1 is DFQATT and CDR2 is SNEGSKA (reference sequence). The CDR3 covers 14 residues. Starting material for each TCR library was approximately 3,500 ng of total RNA. UMIs with a 6-nucleotide sample barcode were added by template switching. Using the 5' RACE reads, TCRdb records one entry per CDR3 protein without DNA. Recorded here are about 150,000 distinct CDR3 sequences; the top ten clones represent roughly 1.2%. The source of this sequence is a human donor with ulcerative colitis or Crohn's disease, or a healthy co-twin of an affected twin (not recorded which). This sequence joins TRBV20-1 and TRBJ2-7. The sequencing sample was made of blood. CDR3 region: CSAREPGVSYEQYF.